This TCR beta chain stems from a study of blood T cell repertoires in COVID-19. Study overall: Material from acute and convalescent COVID-19 was sourced from the United States, Italy and Spain. T cells, B-cell-depleted T cells, or PBMCs supplied cDNA or gDNA.

Original handling: Quantification of nucleated cells was approximated via reference gene primer amplification. The repertoire was sequenced with immunoSEQ multiplex PCR; TCRdb's copy has only in-frame clones and lacks some. V, J and clone size are those of that table, while D and trimming were read from the DNA. The table shows 100,000 to 150,000 clones, with more than 65% occurring only once. Sequenced: peripheral blood. The receptor was derived from a woman aged 70-85 years with acute or convalescent COVID-19.

CDR3 sequence: CASSQADNQPQHF. For the CDR3, the DNA is TGTGCCAGCAGCCAGGCAGACAATCAGCCCCAGCATTTT. V and J are TRBV25-1 and TRBJ1-5; the D is unclear. V lost 6 bases and J lost 3, with 9 bases in between. The CDR3 is 13 residues long. Germline values: CDR1 MGHDK, CDR2 SYGVNS.